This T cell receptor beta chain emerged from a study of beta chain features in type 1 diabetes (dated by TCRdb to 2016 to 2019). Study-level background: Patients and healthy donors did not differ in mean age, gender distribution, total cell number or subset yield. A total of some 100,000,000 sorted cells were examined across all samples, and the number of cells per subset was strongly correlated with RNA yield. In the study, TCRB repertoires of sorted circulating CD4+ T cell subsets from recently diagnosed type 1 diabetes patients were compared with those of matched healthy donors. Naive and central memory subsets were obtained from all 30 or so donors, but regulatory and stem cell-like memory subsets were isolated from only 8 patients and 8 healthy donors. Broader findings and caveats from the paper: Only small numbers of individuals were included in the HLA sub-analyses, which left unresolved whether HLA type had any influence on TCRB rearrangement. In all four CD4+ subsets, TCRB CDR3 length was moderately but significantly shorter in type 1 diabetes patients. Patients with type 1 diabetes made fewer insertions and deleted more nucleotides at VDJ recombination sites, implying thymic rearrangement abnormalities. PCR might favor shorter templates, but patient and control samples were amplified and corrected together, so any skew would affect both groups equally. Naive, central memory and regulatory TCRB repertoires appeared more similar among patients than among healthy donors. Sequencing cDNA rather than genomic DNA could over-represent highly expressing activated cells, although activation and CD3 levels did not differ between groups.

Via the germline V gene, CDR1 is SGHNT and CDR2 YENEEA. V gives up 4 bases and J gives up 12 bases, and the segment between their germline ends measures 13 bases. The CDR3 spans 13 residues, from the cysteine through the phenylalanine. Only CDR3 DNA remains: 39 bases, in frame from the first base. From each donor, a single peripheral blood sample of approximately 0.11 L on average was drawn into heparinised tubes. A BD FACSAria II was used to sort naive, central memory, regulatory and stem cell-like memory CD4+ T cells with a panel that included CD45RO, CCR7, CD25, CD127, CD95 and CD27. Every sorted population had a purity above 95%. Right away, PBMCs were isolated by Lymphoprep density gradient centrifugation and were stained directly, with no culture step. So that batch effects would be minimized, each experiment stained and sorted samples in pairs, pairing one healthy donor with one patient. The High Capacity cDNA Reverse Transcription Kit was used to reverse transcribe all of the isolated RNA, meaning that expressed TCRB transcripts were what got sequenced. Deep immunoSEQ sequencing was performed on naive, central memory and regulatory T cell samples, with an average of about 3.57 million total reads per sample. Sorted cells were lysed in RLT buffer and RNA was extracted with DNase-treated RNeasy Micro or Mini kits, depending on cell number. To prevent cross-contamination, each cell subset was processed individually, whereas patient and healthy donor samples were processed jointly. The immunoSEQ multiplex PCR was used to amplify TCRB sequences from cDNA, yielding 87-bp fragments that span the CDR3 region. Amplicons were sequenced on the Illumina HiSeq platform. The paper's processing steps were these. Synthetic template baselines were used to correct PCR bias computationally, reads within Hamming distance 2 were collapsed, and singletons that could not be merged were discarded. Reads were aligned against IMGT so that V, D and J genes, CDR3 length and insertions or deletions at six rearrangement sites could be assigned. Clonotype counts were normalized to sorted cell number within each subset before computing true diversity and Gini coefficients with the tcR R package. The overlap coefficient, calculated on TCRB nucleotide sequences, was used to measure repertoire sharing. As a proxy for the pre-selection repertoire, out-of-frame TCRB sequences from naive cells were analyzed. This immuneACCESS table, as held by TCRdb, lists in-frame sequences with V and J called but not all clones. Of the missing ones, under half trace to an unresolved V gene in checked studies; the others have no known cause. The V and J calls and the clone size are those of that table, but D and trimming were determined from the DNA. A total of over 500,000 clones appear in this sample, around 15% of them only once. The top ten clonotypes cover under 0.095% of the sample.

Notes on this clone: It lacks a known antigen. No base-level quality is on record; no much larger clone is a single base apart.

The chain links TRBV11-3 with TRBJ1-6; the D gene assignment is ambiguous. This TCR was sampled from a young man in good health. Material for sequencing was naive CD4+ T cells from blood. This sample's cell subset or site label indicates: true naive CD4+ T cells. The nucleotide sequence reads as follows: TGTGCCAGCAGCTCCTTAAGTAAGGGACCCCTCCACTTT. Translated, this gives CASSSLSKGPLHF.